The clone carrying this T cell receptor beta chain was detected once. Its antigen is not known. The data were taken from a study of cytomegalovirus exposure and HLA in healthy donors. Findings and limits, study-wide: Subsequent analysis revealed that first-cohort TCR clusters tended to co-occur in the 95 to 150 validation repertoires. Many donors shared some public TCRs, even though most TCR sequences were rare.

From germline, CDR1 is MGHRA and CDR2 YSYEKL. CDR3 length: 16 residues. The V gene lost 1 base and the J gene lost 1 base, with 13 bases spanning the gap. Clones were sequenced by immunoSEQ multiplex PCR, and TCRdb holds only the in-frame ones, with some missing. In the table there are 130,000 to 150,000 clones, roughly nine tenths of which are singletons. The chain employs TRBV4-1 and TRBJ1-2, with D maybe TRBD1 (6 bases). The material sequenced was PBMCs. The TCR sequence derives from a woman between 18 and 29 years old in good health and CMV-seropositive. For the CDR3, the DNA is TGCGCCAGCAGCCAAGGCAGACAGGCTCTTAACTATGGCTACACCTTC. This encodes CASSQGRQALNYGYTF.